This record concerns one TCR beta chain sequence. Its antigen is currently not known. No clone much larger than this one lies a single base away; base qualities are absent. The data stem from a study of T-cell reconstitution after alpha-beta-depleted transplantation in children (dated by TCRdb to 2016 to 2018). Some background on the complete study: Using TCR repertoire profiling, the study followed T-cell immune reconstitution in a quantitative way in children after TCRalphabeta/CD19-depleted allogeneic hematopoietic cell transplantation.

The library was produced with PCR. Sequencing relied on an Illumina HiSeq 2500. TCR libraries were prepared with molecular barcoding, using unique molecular identifiers to normalize TCRbeta repertoire quantification. Using fastp at Q25 and MiXCR, TCRdb reprocessed the public reads and kept productive beta chains. Merged by CDR3 protein, the rows form single entries marked with the most common genes and DNA. Here the sample has about 610,000 distinct CDR3 sequences; roughly a tenth occur a single time. 4% of the sample is in the top ten clones. V gives up 6 bases and J gives up 4 bases, and the segment between their germline ends measures 8 bases. Taken from cysteine to phenylalanine, the CDR3 has 12 residues. Only the CDR3 portion is preserved as DNA: 36 bases, with reading frame beginning at the first base. The CDR1 and CDR2 encoded by the germline V gene are MDHEN and SYDVKM.

The sequencing here drew on PBMCs from the stem cell graft donor, taken from the stem cell graft. The rearranged chain carries TRBV28 and TRBJ2-3, with the D gene not clear enough to name. This sequence originates from a human donor who donated a stem cell graft to a child with acute myeloid leukemia. CDR3 protein: CASRVAPDTQYF. The nucleotide sequence is TGTGCCAGCAGGGTTGCACCAGATACGCAGTATTTT.